This TCR beta chain was captured in a study of shared clonotypes between healthy human individuals. The study, taken as a whole, reports: Genetic and exposure-history diversity was limited by the small donor number. Tissues were not sampled, only blood, and their repertoires likely differ.

The V gene end was trimmed by 2 bases and the J gene end by 1 base; junction bases not matched to a gene: 2. The CDR3 is made up of 15 amino acids. Germline V gives CDR1 SGHAT, CDR2 FQDESV (reference sequence). In this sample, this clone turned up once. Its antigen is unidentified. Original handling: In the immunoSEQ data, sequences were junction-only and lacked quality scores, so filtering differed. Libraries were prepared by immunoSEQ multiplex PCR; TCRdb keeps only in-frame clonotypes and omits some of them. D and trimming come from the DNA, and the V and J calls and clone size come from that table. The sample has around 440,000 clones; roughly three quarters are singletons.

This chain links TRBV11-1 with TRBJ2-7; 10 bases map to TRBD2. Input material: PBMCs. The receptor was derived from a woman aged 40 to 55 in good health. Some clones in this sample may be carry-over from other donors' samples. CDR3 nucleotides: TGTGCCAGCAGCTTACTAGCGGGAGTATCCTACGAGCAGTACTTC. This sequence encodes CASSLLAGVSYEQYF.